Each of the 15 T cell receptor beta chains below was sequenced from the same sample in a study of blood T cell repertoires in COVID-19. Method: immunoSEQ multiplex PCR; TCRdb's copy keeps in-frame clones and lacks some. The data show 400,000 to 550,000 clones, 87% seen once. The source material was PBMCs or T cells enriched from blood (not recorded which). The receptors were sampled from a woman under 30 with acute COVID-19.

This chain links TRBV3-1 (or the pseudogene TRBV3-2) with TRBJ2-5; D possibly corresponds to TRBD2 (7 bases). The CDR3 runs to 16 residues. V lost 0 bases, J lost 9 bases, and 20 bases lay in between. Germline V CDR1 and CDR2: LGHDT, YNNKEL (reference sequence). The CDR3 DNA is TGTGCCAGCAGCCAAGAGGGGGGGCCTGGCCTGGGGGCCCAGTACTTC. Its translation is CASSQEGGPGLGAQYF.

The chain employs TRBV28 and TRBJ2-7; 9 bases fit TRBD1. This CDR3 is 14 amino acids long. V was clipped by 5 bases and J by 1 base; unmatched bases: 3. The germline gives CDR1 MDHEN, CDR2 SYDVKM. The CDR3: CASSTGTGSYEQYF. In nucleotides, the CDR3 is TGTGCCAGCAGTACGGGGACAGGGTCCTACGAGCAGTACTTC.

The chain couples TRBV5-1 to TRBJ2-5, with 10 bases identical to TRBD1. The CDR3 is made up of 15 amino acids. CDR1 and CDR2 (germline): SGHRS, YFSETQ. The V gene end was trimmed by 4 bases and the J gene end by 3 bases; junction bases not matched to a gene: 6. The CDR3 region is CASSLTGGLKETQYF. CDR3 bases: TGCGCCAGCAGCCTGACAGGGGGCCTTAAAGAGACCCAGTACTTC.

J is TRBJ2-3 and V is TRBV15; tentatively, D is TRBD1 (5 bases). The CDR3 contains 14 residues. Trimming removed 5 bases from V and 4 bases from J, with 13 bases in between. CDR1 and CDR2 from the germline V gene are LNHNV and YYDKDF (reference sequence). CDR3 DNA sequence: TGTGCCACCAGCGGCGCAGGGATCTCAGATACGCAGTATTTT. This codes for CATSGAGISDTQYF.

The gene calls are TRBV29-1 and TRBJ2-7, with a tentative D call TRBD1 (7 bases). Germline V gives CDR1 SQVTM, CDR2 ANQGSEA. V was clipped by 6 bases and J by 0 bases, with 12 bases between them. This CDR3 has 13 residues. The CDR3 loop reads CSVRDSSSYEQYF. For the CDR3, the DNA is TGCAGCGTGCGGGACAGTAGCTCCTACGAGCAGTACTTC.

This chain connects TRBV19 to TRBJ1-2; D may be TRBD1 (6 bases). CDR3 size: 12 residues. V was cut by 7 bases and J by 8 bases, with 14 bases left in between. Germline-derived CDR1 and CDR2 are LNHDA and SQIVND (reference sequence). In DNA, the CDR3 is TGTGCCAGTACCACAGGGTCAAGGGGCTACACCTTC. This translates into CASTTGSRGYTF.

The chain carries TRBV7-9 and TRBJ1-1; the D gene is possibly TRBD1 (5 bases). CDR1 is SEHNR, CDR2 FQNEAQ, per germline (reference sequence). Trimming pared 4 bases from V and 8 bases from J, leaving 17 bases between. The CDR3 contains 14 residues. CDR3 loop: CASSWLQARAEAFF. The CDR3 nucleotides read TGTGCCAGCAGCTGGTTACAGGCTAGGGCAGAAGCTTTCTTT.

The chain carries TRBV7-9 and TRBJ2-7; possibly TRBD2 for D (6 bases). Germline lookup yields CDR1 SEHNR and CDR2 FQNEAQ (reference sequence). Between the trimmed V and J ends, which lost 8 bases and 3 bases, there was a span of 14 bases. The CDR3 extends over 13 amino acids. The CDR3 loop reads CASDGGAFYEQYF. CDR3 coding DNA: TGTGCCAGCGATGGAGGGGCGTTCTACGAGCAGTACTTC.

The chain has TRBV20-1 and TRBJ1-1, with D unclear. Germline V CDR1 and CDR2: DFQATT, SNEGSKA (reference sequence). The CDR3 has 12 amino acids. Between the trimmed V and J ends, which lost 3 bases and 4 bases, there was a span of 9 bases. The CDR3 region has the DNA TGCAGTGCTAGTAAGGCGGGCACTGAAGCTTTCTTT. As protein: CSASKAGTEAFF.

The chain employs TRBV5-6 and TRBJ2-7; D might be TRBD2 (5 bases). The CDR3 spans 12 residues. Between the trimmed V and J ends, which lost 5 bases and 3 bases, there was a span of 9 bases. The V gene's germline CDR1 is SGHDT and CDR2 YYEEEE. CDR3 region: CASRSRDYEQYF. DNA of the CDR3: TGTGCCAGCAGATCACGGGACTACGAGCAGTACTTC.

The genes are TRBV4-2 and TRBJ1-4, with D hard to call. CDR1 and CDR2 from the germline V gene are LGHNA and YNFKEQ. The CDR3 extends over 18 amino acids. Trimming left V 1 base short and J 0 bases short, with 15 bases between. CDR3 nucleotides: TGTGCCAGCAGCCAAGGGAGAGGTCTCACCGCAACTAATGAAAAACTGTTTTTT. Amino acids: CASSQGRGLTATNEKLFF.

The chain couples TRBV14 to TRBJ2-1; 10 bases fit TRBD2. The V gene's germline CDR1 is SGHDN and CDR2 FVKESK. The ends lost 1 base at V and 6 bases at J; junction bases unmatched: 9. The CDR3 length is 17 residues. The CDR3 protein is CASSQVGAGGPFNEQFF. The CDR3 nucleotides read TGTGCCAGCAGCCAAGTCGGAGCGGGAGGGCCGTTCAATGAGCAGTTCTTC.

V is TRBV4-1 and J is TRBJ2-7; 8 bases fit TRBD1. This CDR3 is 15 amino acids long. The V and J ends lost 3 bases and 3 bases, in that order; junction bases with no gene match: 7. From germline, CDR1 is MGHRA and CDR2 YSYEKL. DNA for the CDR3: TGCGCCAGCAGCCACCCGGGACAGGACCACTACGAGCAGTACTTC. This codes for CASSHPGQDHYEQYF.

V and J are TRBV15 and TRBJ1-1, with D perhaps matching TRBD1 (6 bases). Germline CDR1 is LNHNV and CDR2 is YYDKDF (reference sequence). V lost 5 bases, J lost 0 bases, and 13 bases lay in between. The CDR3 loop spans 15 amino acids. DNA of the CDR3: TGTGCCACCAGCGGTAAGACAGGCATGAACACTGAAGCTTTCTTT. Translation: CATSGKTGMNTEAFF.

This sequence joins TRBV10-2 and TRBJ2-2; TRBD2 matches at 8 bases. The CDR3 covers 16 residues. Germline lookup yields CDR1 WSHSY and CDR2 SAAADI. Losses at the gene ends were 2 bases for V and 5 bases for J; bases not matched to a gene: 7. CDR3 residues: CASSEAQGLGTGELFF. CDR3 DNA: TGCGCCAGCAGTGAGGCCCAGGGACTAGGAACCGGGGAGCTGTTTTTT.